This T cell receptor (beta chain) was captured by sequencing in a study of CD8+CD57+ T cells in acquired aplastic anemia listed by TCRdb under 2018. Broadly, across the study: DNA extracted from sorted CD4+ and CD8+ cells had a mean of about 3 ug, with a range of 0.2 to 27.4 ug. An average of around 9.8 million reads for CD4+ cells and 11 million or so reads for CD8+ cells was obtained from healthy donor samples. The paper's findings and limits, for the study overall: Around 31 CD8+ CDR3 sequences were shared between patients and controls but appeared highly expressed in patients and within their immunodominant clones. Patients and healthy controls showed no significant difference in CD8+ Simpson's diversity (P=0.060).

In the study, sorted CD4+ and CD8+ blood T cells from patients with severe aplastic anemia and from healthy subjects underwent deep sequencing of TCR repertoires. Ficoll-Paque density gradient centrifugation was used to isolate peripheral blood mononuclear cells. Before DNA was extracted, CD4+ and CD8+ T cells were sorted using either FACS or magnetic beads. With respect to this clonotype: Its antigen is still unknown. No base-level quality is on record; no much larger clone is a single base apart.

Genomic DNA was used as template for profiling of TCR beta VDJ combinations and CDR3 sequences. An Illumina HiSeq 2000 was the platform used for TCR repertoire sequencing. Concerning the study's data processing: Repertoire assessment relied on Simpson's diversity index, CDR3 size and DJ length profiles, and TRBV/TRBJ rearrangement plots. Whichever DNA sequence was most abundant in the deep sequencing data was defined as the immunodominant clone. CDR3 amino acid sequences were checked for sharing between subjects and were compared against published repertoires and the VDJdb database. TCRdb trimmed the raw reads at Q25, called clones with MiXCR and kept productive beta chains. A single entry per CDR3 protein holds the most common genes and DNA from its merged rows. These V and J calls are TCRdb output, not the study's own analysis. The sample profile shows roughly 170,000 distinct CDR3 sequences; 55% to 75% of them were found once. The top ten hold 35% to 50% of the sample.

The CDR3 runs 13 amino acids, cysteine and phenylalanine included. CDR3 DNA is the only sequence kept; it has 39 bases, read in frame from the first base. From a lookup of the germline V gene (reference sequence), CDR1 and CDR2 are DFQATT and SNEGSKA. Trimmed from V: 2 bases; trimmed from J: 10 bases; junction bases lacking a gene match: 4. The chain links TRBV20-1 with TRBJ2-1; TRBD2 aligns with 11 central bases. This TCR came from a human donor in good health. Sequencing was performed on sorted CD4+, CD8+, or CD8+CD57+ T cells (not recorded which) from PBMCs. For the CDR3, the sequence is CSARLAGGGEQFF. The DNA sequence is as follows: TGCAGTGCTAGACTAGCGGGAGGAGGCGAGCAGTTCTTC.